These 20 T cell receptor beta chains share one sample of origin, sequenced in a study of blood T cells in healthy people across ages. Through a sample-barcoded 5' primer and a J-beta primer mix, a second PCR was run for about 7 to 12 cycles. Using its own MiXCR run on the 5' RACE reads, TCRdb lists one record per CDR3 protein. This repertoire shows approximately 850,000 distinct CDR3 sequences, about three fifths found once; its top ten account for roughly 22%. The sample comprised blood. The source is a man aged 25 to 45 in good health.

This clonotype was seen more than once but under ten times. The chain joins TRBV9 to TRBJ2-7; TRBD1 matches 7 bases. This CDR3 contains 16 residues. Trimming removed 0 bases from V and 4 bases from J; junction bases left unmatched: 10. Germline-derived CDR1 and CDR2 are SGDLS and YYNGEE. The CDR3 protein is CASSVGVGQWGYEQYF. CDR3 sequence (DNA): TGTGCCAGCAGCGTAGGAGTGGGACAGTGGGGGTACGAGCAGTACTTC.

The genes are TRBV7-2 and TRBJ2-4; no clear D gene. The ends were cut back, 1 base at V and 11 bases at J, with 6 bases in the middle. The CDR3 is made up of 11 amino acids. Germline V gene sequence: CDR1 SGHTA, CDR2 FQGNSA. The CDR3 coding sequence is TGTGCCAGCAGCTTAGTACAAGTTCAGTACTTC. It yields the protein CASSLVQVQYF.

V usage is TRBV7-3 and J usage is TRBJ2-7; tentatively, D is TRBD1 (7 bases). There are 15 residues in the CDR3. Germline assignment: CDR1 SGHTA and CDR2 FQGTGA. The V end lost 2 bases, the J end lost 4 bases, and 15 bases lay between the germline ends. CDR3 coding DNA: TGTGCCAGCAGCTTATACGCAGGGGGGTTTTACGAGCAGTACTTC. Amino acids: CASSLYAGGFYEQYF.

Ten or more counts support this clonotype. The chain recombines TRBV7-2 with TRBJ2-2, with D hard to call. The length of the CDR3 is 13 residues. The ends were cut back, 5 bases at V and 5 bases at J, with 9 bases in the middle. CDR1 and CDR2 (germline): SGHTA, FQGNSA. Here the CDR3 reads CASSVSRTGELFF. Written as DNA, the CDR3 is TGTGCCAGCAGCGTCAGCCGTACCGGGGAGCTGTTTTTT.

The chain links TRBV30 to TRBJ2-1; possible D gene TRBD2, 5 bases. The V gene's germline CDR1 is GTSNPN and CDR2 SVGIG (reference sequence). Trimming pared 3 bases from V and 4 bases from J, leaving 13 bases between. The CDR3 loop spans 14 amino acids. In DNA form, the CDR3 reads TGTGCCTGGAGCTACGGGGTCACATACAATGAGCAGTTCTTC. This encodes CAWSYGVTYNEQFF.

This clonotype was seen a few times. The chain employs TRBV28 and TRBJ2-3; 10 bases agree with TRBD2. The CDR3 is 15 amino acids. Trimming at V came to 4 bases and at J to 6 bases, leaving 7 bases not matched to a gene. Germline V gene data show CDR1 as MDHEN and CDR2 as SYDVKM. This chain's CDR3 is CASSYGTSDRDTQYF. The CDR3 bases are TGTGCCAGCAGTTACGGGACTAGCGACCGGGATACGCAGTATTTT.

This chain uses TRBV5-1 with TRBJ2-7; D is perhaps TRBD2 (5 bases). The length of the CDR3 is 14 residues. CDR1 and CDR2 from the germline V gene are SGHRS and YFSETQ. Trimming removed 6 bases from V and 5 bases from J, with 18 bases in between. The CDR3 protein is CASTTLGRRHEQYF. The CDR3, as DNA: TGCGCCAGCACAACTCTTGGACGGAGGCACGAGCAGTACTTC.

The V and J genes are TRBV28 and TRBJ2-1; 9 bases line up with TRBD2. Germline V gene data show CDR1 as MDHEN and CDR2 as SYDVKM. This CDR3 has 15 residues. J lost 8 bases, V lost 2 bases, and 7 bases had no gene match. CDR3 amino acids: CASSLPSGTVHEQFF. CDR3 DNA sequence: TGTGCCAGCAGTTTACCTAGCGGGACCGTCCATGAGCAGTTCTTC.

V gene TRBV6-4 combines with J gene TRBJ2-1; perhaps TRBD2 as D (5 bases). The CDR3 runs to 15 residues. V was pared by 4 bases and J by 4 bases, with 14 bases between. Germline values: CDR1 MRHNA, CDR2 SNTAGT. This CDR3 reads CASSVNRAEYNEQFF. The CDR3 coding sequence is TGTGCCAGCAGTGTGAATCGAGCGGAATACAATGAGCAGTTCTTC.

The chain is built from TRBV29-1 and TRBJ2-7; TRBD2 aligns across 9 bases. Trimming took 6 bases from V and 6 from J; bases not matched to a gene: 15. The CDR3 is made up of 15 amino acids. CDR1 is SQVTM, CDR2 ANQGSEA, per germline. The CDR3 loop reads CSVPGGTSLGSEQYF. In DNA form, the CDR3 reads TGCAGCGTACCCGGGGGGACTAGCTTGGGGTCCGAGCAGTACTTC.

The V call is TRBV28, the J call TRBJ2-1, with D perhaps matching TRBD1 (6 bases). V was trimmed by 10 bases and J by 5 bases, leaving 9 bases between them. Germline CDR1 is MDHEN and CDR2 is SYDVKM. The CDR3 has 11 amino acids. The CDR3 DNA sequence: TGTGCCACCGGACAGAACAATGAGCAGTTCTTC. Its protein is CATGQNNEQFF.

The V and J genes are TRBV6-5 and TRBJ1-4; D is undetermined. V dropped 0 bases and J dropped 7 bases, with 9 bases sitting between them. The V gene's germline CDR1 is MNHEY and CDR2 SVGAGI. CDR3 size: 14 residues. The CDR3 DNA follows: TGTGCCAGCAGTTACTCGTCCGTGGCTGAAAAACTGTTTTTT. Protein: CASSYSSVAEKLFF.

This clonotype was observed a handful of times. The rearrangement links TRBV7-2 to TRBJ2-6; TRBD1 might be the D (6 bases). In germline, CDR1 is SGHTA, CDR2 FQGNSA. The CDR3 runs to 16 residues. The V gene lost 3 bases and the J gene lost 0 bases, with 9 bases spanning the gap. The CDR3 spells CASSFGQHSGANVLTF. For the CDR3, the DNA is TGTGCCAGCAGCTTTGGACAGCACTCTGGGGCCAACGTCCTGACTTTC.

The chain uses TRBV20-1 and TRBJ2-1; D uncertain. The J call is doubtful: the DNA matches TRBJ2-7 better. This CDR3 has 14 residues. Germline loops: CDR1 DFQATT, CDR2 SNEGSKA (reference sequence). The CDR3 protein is CSASWPSSYNEQYF. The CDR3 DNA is TGCAGTGCTAGCTGGCCGAGCTCCTACAATGAGCAGTACTTC.

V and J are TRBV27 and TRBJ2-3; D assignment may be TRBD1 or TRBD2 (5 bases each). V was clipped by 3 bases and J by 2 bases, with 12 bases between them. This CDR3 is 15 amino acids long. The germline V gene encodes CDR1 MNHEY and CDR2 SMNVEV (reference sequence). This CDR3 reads CASSLRGVYTDTQYF. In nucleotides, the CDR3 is TGTGCCAGCAGTTTGAGAGGGGTATACACAGATACGCAGTATTTT.

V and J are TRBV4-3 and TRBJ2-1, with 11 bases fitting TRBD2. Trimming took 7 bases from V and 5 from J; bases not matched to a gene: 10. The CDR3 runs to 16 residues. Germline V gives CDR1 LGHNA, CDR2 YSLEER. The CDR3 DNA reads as TGCGCCAGCACATCGCTAGCGGGAGGTGTCGACAATGAGCAGTTCTTC. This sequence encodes CASTSLAGGVDNEQFF.

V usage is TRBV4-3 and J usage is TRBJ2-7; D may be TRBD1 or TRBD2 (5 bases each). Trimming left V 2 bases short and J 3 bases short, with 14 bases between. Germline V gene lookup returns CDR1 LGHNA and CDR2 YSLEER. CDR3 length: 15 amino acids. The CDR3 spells CASSQSGTDLYEQYF. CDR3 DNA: TGCGCCAGCAGCCAATCCGGGACGGACCTCTACGAGCAGTACTTC.

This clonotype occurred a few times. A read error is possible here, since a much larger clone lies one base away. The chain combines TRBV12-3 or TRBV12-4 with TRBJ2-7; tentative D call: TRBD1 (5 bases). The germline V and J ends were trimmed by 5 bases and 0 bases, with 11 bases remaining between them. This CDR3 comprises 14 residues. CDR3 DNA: TGTGCCAGCAGTGTACAGGTCCTCTCCTACGAGCAGTACTTC. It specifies CASSVQVLSYEQYF.

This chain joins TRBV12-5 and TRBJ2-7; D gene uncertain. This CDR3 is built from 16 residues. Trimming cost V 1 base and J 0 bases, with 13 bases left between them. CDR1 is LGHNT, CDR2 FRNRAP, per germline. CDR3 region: CASGLATYPSSYEQYF. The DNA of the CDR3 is TGTGCTAGTGGTTTGGCGACCTATCCAAGCTCCTACGAGCAGTACTTC.

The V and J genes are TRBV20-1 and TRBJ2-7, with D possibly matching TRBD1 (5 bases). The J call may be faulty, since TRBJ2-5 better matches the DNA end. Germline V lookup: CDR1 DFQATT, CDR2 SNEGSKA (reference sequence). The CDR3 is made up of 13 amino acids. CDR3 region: CSAPRQPWETQYF. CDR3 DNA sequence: TGCAGTGCTCCTCGACAGCCCTGGGAGACCCAGTACTTC.